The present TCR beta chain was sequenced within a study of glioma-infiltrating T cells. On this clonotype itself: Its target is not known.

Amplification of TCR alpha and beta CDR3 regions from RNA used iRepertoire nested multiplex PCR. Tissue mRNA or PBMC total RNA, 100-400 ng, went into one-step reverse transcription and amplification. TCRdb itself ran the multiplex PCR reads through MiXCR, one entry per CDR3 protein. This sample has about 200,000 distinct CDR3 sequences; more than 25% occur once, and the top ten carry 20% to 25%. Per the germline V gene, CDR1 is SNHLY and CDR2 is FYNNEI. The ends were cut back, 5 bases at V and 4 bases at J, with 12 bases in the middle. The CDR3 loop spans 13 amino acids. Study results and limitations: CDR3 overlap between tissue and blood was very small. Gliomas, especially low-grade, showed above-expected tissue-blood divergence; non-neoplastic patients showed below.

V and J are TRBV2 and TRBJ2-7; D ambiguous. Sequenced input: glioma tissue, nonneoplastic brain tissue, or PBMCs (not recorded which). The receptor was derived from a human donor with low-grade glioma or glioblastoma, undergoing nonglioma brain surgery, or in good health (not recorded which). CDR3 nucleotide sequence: TGTGCCAGCAGTAATACGGCAGGTTACGAGCAGTACTTC. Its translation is CASSNTAGYEQYF.